This T cell receptor beta chain was sequenced in a study of cytomegalovirus exposure and HLA in healthy donors. Notes on the study in general: The investigators catalogued some 150 TCR beta chains as cytomegalovirus-associated.

In regard to this clone: Its antigen remains unidentified.

Some clones are missing from TCRdb's copy, which holds only in-frame ones; the method was immunoSEQ multiplex PCR. The repertoire holds 200,000 or so clones, with 75% to 90% as singletons. Sequencing input: PBMCs. This TCR derives from a man younger than 35 in good health and CMV-seropositive.

This chain's CDR3 is CASSLTARRDMTEAFF. CDR3 bases: TGTGCCAGCAGCTTAACCGCAAGGAGGGATATGACTGAAGCTTTCTTT. V usage is TRBV7-3 and J usage is TRBJ1-1; D is unresolved. This CDR3 contains 16 residues. The V gene lost 0 bases and the J gene lost 5 bases, with 16 bases spanning the gap. The V gene's germline CDR1 is SGHTA and CDR2 FQGTGA.